The entry below gives a single T cell receptor (beta chain) sequence along with its context. As yet, its antigen is unknown. This specimen belongs to a study of cytomegalovirus exposure and HLA in healthy donors. Background on the study: The study's early data release held about 85 million unique TCRs from HLA-typed donors.

PCR amplification relied on 60 Vbeta primers (plus 13 Jbeta primers). TCRdb keeps only in-frame clones here, not all; method: immunoSEQ multiplex PCR. The sample carries 150,000 or so clones, over 65% recorded once. CDR1 is MDHEN, CDR2 SYDVKM, per germline. V lost 7 bases, J lost 2 bases, and 9 bases lay in between. The CDR3 totals 13 residues. The study's findings and limits: The authors later found most CMV-associated TCR beta chains appeared HLA-restricted.

The specimen was PBMCs. This sequence was found in a man younger than 40 in good health and CMV-seronegative. This chain links TRBV28 with TRBJ1-5; D is perhaps TRBD1 (6 bases). Here the CDR3 reads CASTQGGNQPQHF. The CDR3 bases are TGTGCCAGCACACAGGGTGGCAATCAGCCCCAGCATTTT. Using reference TRBV28 and TRBJ1-5 for the parts outside the CDR3, the full variable domain is DVKVTQSSRYLVKRTGEKVFLECVQDMDHENMFWYRQDPGLGLRLIYFSYDVKMKEKGDIPEGYSVSREKKERFSLILESASTNQTSMYLCASTQGGNQPQHFGDGTRLSIL.